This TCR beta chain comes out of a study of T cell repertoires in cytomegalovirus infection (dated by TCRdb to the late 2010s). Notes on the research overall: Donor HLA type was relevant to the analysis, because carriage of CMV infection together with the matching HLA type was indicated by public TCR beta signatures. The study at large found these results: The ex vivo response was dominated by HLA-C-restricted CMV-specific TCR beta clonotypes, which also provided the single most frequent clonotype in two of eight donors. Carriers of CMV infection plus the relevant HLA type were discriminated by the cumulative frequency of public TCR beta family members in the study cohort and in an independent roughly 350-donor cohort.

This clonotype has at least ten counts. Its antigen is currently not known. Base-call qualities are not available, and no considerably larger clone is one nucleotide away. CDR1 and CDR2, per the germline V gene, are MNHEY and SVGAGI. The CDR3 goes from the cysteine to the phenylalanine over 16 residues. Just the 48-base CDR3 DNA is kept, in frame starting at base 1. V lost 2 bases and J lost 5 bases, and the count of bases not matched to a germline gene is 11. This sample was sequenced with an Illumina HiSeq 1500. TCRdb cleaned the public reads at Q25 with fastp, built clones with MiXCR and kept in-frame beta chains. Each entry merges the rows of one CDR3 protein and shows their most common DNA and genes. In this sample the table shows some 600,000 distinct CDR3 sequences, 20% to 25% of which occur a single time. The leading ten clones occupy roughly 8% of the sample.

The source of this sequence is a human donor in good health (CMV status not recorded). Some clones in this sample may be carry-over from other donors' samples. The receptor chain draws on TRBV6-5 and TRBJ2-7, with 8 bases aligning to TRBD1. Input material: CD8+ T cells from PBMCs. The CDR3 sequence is CASSYAPGTGTNEQYF. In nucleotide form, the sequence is TGTGCCAGCAGTTACGCCCCCGGGACAGGAACCAACGAGCAGTACTTC.